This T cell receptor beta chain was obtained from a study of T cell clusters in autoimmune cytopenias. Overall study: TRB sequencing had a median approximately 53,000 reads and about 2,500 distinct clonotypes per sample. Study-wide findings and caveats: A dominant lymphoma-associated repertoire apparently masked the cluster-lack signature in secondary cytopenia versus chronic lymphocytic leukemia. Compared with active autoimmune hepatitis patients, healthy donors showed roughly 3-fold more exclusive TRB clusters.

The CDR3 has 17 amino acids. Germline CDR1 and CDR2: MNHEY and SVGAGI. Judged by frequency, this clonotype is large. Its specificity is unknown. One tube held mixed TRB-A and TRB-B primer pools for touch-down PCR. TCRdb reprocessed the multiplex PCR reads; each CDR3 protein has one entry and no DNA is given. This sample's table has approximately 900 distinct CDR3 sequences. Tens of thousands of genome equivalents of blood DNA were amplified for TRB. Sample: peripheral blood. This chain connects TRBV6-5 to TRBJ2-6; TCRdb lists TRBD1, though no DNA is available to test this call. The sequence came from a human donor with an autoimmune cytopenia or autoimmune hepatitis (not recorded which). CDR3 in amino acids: CASSLKGGGRQANVLTF.